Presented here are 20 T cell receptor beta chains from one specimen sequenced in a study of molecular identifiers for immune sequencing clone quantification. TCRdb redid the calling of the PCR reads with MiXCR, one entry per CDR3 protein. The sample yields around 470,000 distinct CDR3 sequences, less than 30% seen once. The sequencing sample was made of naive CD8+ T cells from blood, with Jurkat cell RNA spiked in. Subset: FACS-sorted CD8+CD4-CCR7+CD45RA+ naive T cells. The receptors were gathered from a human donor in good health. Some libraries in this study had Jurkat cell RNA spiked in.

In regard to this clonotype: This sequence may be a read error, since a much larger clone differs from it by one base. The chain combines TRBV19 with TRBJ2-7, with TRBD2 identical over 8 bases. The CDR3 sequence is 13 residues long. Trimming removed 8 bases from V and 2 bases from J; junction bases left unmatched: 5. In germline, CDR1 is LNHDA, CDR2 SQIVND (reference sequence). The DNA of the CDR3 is TGTGCCAGTGGTTCGGGACTAGCCTACGAGCAGTACTTC. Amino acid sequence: CASGSGLAYEQYF.

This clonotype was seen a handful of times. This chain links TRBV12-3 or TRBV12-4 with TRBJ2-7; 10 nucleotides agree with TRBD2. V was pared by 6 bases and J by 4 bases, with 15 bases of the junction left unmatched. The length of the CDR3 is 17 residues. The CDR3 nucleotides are TGTGCCAGCAGGCCCAGCCGAGAGCGGGGGGGCCGGTACGAGCAGTACTTC. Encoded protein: CASRPSRERGGRYEQYF.

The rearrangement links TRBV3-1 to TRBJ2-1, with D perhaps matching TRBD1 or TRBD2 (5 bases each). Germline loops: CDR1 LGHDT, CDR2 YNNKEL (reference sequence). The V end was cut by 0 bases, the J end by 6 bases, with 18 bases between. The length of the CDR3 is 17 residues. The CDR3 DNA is TGTGCCAGCAGCCAAGATATGGGGCAGGAGGCCTTCAATGAGCAGTTCTTC. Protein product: CASSQDMGQEAFNEQFF.

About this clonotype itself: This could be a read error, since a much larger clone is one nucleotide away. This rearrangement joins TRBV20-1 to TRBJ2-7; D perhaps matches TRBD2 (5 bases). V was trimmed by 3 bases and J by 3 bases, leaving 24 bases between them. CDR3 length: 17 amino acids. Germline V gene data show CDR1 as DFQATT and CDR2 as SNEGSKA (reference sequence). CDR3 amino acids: CSASLFSVRGKVYEQYF. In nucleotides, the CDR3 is TGCAGTGCTAGTTTGTTTAGTGTCCGGGGTAAAGTCTACGAGCAGTACTTC.

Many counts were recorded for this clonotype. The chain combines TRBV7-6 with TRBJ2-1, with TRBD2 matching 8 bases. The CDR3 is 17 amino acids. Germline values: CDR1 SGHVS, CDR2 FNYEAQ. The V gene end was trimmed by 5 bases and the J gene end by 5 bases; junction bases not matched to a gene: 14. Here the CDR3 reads CASSQYRGGPENNEQFF. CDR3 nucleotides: TGTGCCAGCAGCCAATACCGGGGGGGCCCGGAAAACAATGAGCAGTTCTTC.

The CDR3 bases are TGTGCCAGCAGCCAAGGGTTGGAACGGGGGCAGTACTTC. It is translated as CASSQGLERGQYF. The chain links TRBV12-3 or TRBV12-4 to TRBJ2-7; D possibly corresponds to TRBD2 (5 bases). CDR3 length: 13 amino acids. Trimming removed 6 bases at V and 9 bases at J, with 18 bases between.

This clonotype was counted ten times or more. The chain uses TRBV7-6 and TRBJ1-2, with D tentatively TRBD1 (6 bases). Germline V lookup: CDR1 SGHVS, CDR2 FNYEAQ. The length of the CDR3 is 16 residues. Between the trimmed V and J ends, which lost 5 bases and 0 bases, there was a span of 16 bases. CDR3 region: CASSPEVWTANYGYTF. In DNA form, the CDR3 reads TGTGCCAGCAGCCCGGAGGTCTGGACAGCTAACTATGGCTACACCTTC.

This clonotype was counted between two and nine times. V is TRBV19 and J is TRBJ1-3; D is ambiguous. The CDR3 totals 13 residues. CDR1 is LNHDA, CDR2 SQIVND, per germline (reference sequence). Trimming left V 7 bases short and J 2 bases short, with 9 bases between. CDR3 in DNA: TGTGCCAGTACGGAGCTAGCTGGAAACACCATATATTTT. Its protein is CASTELAGNTIYF. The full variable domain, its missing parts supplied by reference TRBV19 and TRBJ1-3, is DGGITQSPKYLFRKEGQNVTLSCEQNLNHDAMYWYRQDPGQGLRLIYYSQIVNDFQKGDIAEGYSVSREKKESFPLTVTSAQKNPTAFYLCASTELAGNTIYFGEGSWLTVV.

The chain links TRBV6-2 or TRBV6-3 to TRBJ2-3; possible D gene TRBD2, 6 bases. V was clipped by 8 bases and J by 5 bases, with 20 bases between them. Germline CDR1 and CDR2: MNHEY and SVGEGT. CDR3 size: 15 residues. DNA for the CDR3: TGTGCCAGCGCACTGACGGAGGGGCGGGGAGATACGCAGTATTTT. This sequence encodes CASALTEGRGDTQYF.

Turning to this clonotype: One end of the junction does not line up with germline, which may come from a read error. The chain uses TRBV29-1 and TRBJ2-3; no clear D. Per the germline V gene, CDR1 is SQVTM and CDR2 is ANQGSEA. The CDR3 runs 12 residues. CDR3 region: CSVGLRADPPSF. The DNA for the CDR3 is TGCAGCGTTGGGCTTAGGGCCGATCCGCCGTCTTTT.

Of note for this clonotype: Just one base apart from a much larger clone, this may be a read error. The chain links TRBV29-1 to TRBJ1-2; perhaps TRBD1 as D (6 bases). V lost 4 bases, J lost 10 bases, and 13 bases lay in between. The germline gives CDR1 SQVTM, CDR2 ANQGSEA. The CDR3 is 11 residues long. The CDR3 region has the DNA TGCAGCGTTGTCAGGGGCCAAGACTACACCTTC. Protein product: CSVVRGQDYTF.

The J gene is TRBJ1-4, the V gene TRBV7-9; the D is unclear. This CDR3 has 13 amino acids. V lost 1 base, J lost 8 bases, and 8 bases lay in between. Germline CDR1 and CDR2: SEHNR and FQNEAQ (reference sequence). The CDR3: CASSLVSDEKLFF. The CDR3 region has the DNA TGTGCCAGCAGCTTAGTCAGTGACGAAAAACTGTTTTTT.

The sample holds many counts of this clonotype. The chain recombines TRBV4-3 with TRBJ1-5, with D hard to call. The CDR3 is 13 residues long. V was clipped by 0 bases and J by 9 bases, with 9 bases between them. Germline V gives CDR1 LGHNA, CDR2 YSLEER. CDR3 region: CASSQDTWWPQHF. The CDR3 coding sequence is TGCGCCAGCAGCCAAGATACCTGGTGGCCCCAGCATTTT.

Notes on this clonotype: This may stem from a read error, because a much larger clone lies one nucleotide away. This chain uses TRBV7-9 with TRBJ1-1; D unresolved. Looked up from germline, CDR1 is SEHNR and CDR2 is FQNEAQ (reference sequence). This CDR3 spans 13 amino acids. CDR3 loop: CTSSLGGGLEAFF. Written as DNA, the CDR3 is TGTACCAGCAGCTTAGGAGGCGGCCTTGAAGCTTTCTTT.

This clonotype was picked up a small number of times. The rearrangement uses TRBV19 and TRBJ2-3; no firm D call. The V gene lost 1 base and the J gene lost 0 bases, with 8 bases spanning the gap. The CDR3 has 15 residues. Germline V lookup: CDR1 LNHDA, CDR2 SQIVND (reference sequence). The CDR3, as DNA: TGTGCCAGTAGTATAGGCAGCTCTAGCACAGATACGCAGTATTTT. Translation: CASSIGSSSTDTQYF.

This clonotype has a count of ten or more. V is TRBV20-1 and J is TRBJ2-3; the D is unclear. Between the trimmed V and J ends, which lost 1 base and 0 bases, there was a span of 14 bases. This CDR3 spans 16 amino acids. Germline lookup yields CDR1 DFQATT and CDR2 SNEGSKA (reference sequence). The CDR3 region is CSARGVLPTSTDTQYF. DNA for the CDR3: TGCAGTGCTAGAGGGGTCTTACCCACTAGCACAGATACGCAGTATTTT.

CDR3 sequence: CASSYKGSPGQLPHYNEQFF. The CDR3 region has the DNA TGTGCCAGCAGTTATAAGGGGTCGCCCGGGCAGCTCCCCCACTACAATGAGCAGTTCTTC. The J gene is TRBJ2-1, the V gene TRBV7-9; a possible D gene is TRBD1 (5 bases). Germline V lookup: CDR1 SEHNR, CDR2 FQNEAQ (reference sequence). The CDR3 extends over 20 amino acids. V was clipped by 6 bases and J by 3 bases, with 30 bases between them.

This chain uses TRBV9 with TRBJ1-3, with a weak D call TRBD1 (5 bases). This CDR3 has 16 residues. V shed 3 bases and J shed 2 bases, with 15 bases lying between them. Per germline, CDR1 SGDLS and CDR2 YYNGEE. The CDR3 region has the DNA TGTGCCAGCAGCGCCAACCGGGGCGATCCTGGAAACACCATATATTTT. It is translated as CASSANRGDPGNTIYF.

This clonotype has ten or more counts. In DNA, the CDR3 is TGTGCCAGCAGTTTCCTTAGCCAGGGGGAGAGCACTGAAGCTTTCTTT. This translates into CASSFLSQGESTEAFF. The chain carries TRBV27 and TRBJ1-1, with 7 bases fitting TRBD1. V was pared by 3 bases and J by 4 bases, with 11 bases of the junction left unmatched. Germline V gives CDR1 MNHEY, CDR2 SMNVEV (reference sequence). There are 16 residues in the CDR3.

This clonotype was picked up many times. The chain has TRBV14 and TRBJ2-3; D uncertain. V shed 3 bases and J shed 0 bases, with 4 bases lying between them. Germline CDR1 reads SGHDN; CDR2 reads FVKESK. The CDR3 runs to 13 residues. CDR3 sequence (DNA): TGTGCCAGCAGCCAGACTAGCACAGATACGCAGTATTTT. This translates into CASSQTSTDTQYF.